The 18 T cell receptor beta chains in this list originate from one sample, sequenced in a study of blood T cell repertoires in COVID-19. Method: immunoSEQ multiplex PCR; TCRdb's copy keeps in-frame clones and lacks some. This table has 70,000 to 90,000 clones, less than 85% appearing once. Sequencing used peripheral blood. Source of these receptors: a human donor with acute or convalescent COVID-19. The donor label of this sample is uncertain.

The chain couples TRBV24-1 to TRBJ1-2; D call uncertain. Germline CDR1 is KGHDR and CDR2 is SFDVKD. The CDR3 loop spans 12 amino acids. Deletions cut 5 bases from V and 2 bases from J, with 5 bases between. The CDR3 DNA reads TGTGCCACCAGTGCCGGGAACTATGGCTACACCTTC. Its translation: CATSAGNYGYTF.

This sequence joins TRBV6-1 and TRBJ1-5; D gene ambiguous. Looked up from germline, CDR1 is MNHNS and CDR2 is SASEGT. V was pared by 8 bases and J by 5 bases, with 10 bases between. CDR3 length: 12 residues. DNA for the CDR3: TGTGCCAGCGAGGAGGGTCATCAGCCCCAGCATTTT. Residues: CASEEGHQPQHF.

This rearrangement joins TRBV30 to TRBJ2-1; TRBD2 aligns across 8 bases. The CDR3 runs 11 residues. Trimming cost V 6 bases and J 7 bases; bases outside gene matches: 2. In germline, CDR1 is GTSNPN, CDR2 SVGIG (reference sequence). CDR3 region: CACSGVNEQFF. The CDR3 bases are TGTGCCTGTAGCGGGGTGAATGAGCAGTTCTTC.

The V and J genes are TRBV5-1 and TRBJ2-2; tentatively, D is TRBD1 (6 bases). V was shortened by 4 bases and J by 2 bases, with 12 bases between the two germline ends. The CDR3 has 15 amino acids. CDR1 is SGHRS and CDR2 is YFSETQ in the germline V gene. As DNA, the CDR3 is TGCGCCAGCAGCGGTGGACAGCCTAACACCGGGGAGCTGTTTTTT. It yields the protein CASSGGQPNTGELFF.

CDR3 sequence (DNA): TGTGCCATCAGTCCAAGCGGGGGGAGTACCGGGGAGCTGTTTTTT. It codes for CAISPSGGSTGELFF. The rearrangement uses TRBV10-3 and TRBJ2-2; TRBD2 aligns across 9 bases. This CDR3 spans 15 amino acids. CDR1 is ENHRY and CDR2 is SYGVKD in the germline V gene. Unmatched junction bases numbered 6, after V lost 5 bases and J lost 5 bases.

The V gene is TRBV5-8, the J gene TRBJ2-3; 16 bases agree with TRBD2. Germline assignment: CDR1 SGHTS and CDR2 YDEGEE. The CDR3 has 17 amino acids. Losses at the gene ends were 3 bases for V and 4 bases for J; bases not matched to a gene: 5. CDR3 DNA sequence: TGTGCCAGCAGCTCCGGGACTAGCGGGGGGGCTCCAGATACGCAGTATTTT. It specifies CASSSGTSGGAPDTQYF.

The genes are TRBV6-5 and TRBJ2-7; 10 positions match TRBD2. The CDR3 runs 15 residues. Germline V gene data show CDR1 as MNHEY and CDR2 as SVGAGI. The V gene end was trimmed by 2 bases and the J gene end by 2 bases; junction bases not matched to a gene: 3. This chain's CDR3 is CASSYGLAATYEQYF. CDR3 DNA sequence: TGTGCCAGCAGTTACGGACTAGCGGCCACCTACGAGCAGTACTTC.

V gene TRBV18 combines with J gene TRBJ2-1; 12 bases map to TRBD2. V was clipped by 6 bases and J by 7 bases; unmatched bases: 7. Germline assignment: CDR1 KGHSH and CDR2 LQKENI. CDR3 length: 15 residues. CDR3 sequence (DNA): TGTGCCAGCTCCCCGCCGGGACTAGCGGGTAATGAGCAGTTCTTC. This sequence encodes CASSPPGLAGNEQFF.

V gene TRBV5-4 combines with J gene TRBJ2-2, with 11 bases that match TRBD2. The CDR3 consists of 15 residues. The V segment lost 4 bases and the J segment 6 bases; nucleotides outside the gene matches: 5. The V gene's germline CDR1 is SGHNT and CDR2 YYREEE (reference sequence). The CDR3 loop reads CASSRLAGIAGELFF. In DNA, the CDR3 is TGTGCCAGCAGCCGACTAGCGGGGATAGCCGGGGAGCTGTTTTTT.

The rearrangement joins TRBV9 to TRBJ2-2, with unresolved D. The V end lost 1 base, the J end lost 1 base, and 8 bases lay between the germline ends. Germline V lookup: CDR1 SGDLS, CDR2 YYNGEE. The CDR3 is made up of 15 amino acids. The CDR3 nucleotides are TGTGCCAGCAGCGTATACTCGATGAACACCGGGGAGCTGTTTTTT. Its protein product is CASSVYSMNTGELFF.

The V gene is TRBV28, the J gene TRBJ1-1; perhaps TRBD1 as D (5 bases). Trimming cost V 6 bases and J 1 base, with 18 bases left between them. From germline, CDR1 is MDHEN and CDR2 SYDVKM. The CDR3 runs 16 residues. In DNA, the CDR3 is TGTGCCAGCAGCCCTCGGGCAGGGTGGGGGAACACTGAAGCTTTCTTT. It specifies CASSPRAGWGNTEAFF.

The CDR3 here is CASRPTGGSNQPQHF. DNA for the CDR3: TGTGCCAGCAGACCCACCGGGGGAAGCAATCAGCCCCAGCATTTT. The V gene is TRBV28, the J gene TRBJ1-5, with D possibly matching TRBD1 (5 bases). This CDR3 comprises 15 residues. V lost 6 bases, J lost 1 base, and 13 bases lay in between. Germline V gene lookup returns CDR1 MDHEN and CDR2 SYDVKM.

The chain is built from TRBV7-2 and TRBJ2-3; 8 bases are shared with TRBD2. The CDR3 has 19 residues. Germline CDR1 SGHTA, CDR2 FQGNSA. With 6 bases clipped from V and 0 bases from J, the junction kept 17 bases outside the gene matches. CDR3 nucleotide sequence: TGTGCCAGCAGTCTAAGCCGACCCGGGGCGGGGGGCAGCACAGATACGCAGTATTTT. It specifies CASSLSRPGAGGSTDTQYF.

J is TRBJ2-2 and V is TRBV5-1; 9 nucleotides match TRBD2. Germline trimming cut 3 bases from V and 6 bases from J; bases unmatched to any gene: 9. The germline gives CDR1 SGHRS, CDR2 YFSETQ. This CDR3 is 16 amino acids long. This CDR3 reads CASSSGGSGRPGELFF. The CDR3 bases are TGCGCCAGCAGCTCGGGGGGTAGCGGGAGACCCGGGGAGCTGTTTTTT.

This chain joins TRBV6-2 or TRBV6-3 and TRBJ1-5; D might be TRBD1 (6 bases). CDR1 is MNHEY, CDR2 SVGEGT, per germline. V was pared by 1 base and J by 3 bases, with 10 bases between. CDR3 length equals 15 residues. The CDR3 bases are TGTGCCAGCAGTTACTTGGCAGGGGCCAATCAGCCCCAGCATTTT. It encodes CASSYLAGANQPQHF.

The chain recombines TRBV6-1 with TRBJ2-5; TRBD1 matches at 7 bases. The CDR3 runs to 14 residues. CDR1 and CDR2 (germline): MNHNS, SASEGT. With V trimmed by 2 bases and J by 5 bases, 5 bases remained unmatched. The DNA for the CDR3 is TGTGCCAGCAGTGAACGGACAGGCCCGGAGACCCAGTACTTC. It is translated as CASSERTGPETQYF.

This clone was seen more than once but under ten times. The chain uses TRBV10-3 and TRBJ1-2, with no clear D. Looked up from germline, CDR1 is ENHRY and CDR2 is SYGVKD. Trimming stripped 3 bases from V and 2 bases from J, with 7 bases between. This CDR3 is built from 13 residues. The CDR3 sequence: CAISDLPNYGYTF. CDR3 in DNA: TGTGCCATCAGTGATCTTCCGAACTATGGCTACACCTTC.

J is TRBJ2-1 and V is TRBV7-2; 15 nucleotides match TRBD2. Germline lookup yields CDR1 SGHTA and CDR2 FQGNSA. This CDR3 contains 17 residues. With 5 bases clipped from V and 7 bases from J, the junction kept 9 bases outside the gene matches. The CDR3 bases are TGTGCCAGCAGCCGTGGACTAGCGGGAGGGCGTGGTAATGAGCAGTTCTTC. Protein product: CASSRGLAGGRGNEQFF.